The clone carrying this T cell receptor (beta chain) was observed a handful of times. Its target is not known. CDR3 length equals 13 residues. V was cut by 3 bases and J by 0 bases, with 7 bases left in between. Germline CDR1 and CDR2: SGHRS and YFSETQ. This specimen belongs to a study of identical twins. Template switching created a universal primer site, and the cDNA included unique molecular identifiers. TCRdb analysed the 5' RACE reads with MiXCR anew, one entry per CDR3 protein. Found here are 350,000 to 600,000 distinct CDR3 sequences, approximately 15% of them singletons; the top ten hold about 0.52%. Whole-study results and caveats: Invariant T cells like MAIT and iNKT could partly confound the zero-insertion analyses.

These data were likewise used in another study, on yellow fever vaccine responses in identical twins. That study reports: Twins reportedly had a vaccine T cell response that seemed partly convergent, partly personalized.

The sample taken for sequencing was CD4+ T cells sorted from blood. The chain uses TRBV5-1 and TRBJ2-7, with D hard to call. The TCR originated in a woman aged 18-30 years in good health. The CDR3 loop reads CASSSSSSYEQYF. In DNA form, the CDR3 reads TGCGCCAGCAGCTCTTCAAGCTCCTACGAGCAGTACTTC.